The following is a T cell receptor (beta chain) sequence with its context. The antigen is undetermined. Germline lookup yields CDR1 SGHRS and CDR2 YFSETQ. The CDR3 covers 14 residues. J was trimmed by 4 bases and V by 5 bases; bases with no gene match: 6. Sequenced by immunoSEQ multiplex PCR; TCRdb stores in-frame clones only, minus some. The repertoire has 25,000 or so clones, more than 70% of them found once; the top ten carry around 6.5%. This specimen belongs to a study of T cells after posttransplantation cyclophosphamide. Broader study findings: Later post-transplant blood repertoires were often dominated by donor CD8+ memory clones. Blood and skin or GI T cell repertoires showed limited TRB overlap.

Sequences were obtained from PBMCs. The chain has TRBV5-1 and TRBJ1-1, with 9 bases aligning to TRBD1. The clonotype comes from a woman aged 55-70 years with a blood cancer, CMV-positive, and with a related stem cell donor. The CDR3 is CASRATGGSTEAFF. DNA for the CDR3: TGCGCCAGCAGGGCTACAGGGGGCTCCACTGAAGCTTTCTTT.